The clone carrying this TCR beta chain was seen repeatedly, ten times or more. Its antigen remains unidentified. The study drew donors from healthy Caucasian individuals in Russia aged 6 to 90. Peripheral blood, 9.5 to 10 milliliters per donor, was collected. This entry belongs to a study of blood T cells in healthy people across ages. Overall study results and limits: A strong correlation between TCR beta diversity and naive T cell percentage was seen.

The CDR3 has 16 amino acids. Germline CDR1 is DFQATT and CDR2 is SNEGSKA (reference sequence). V lost 6 bases, J lost 4 bases, and 14 bases stayed unmatched. Sample-barcoded 5' priming and a J-beta primer mix drove a second PCR of roughly 6 to 12 cycles. TCRdb used MiXCR to reprocess the 5' RACE reads, holding one entry per CDR3 protein. The sample lists around 670,000 distinct CDR3 sequences; about 30% were seen once. Sequencing was carried out using blood. This chain uses TRBV20-1 with TRBJ2-1, with 8 nucleotides matching TRBD2. The receptor's source is a woman at least 80 years old in good health. CDR3 sequence reads: CSASPPTSAKYNEQFF. In DNA, the CDR3 is TGCAGTGCGAGCCCACCGACTAGCGCAAAATACAATGAGCAGTTCTTC.